This T cell receptor (beta chain) was profiled in a study of cytomegalovirus exposure and HLA in healthy donors. Points from the study as a whole: At a 0.05 false discovery rate, a later analysis found approximately 17,000 TCR beta sequences to be associated with HLA alleles.

On this clone itself: Its antigen is currently unknown. This specimen includes other DNA sequences encoding the same CDR3.

The CDR3 runs to 14 residues. V lost 1 base and J lost 1, with 8 bases in between. The germline gives CDR1 SGHTA, CDR2 FQGNSA. PCR primers comprised 60 Vbeta and 13 Jbeta primers. Some clones are missing from TCRdb's copy, which holds only in-frame ones; the method was immunoSEQ multiplex PCR. Among some 90,000 clones listed, around 81% were seen once. In nominal health when sampled, donors likely had unrecorded immune exposures nonetheless. V and J are TRBV7-2 and TRBJ2-7; D not certain. This sequence was found in a woman between 70 and 85 years old in good health and CMV-seropositive. The specimen sequenced was PBMCs. CDR3 nucleotide sequence: TGTGCCAGCAGCTTAGGCGGCGGTTCCTACGAGCAGTACTTC. Translated, it gives CASSLGGGSYEQYF.